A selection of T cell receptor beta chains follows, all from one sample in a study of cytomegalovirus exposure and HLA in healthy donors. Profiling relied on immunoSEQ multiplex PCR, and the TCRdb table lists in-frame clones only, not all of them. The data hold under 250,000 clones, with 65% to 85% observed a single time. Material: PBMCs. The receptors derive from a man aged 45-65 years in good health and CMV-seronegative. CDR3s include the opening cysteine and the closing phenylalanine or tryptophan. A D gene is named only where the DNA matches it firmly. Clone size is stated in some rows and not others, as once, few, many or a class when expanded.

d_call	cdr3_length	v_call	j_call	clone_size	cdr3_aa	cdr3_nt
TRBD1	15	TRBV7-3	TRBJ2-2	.	CASTQGAGNTGELFF	TGTGCCAGCACCCAGGGGGCCGGGAACACCGGGGAGCTGTTTTTT
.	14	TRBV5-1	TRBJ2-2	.	CASKNLRDTGELFF	TGCGCCAGCAAAAATTTGAGGGACACCGGGGAGCTGTTTTTT
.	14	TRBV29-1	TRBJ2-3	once	CSVEENWGRDTQYF	TGCAGCGTTGAAGAAAACTGGGGCAGAGATACGCAGTATTTT
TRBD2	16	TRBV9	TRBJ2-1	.	CASSVAAGPSYNEQFF	TGTGCCAGCAGCGTAGCAGCGGGGCCTTCCTACAATGAGCAGTTCTTC
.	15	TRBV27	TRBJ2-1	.	CACRRGGREHNEQFF	TGTGCCTGCCGGCGAGGCGGCAGGGAACACAATGAGCAGTTCTTC
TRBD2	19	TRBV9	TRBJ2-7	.	CASTADEGLAGLSSYEQYF	TGTGCCAGCACCGCGGACGAGGGACTAGCGGGCCTGAGCTCCTACGAGCAGTACTTC
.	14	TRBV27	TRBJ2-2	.	CASSRGGNTGELFF	TGTGCCAGCAGCCGAGGGGGAAACACCGGGGAGCTGTTTTTT
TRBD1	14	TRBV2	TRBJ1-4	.	CASSQTGGNEKLFF	TGTGCCAGCAGTCAGACAGGGGGGAATGAAAAACTGTTTTTT
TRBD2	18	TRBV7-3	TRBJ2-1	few	CASSLTPGLAGEISEQFF	TGTGCCAGCAGCTTAACCCCTGGACTAGCGGGAGAAATAAGTGAGCAGTTCTTC
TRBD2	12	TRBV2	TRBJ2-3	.	CASSTGGYTQYF	TGTGCCAGCAGTACGGGAGGTTATACGCAGTATTTT
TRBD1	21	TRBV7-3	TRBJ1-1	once	CASSLRGPTIGTGVWNTEAFF	TGTGCCAGCAGCTTAAGGGGCCCGACGATCGGGACAGGGGTTTGGAACACTGAAGCTTTCTTT
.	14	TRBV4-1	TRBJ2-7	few	CASSPGAGAGEQYF	TGCGCCAGCAGCCCCGGGGCAGGGGCTGGTGAGCAGTACTTC
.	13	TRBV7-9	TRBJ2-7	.	CASSRGSVYEQYF	TGTGCCAGCAGCCGGGGGAGCGTCTACGAGCAGTACTTC
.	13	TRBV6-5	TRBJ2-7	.	CASRQVNSYEQYF	TGTGCCAGCAGGCAGGTAAACTCCTACGAGCAGTACTTC
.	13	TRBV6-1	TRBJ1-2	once	CASSPGQNYGYTF	TGTGCCAGCAGCCCCGGACAGAACTATGGCTACACCTTC
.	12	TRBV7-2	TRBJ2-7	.	CASSLSSYEQYF	TGTGCCAGCAGTCTCAGCTCCTACGAGCAGTACTTC
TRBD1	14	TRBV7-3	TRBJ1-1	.	CASSAQDRVTEAFF	TGTGCCAGCAGCGCTCAGGACAGGGTAACTGAAGCTTTCTTT
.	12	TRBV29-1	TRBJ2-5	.	CSTGDSGETQYF	TGCAGCACCGGTGACAGTGGGGAGACCCAGTACTTC
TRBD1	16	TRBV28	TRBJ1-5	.	CASALGTGGSTQPQHF	TGTGCCAGCGCGCTCGGGACAGGGGGCAGTACTCAGCCCCAGCATTTT
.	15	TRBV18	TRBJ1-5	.	CASSPSTGSNQPQHF	TGTGCCAGCTCACCCTCGACAGGAAGCAATCAGCCCCAGCATTTT
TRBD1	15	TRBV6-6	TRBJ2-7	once	CASTGPGQGFYEQYF	TGTGCCAGCACGGGCCCGGGACAGGGATTCTACGAGCAGTACTTC
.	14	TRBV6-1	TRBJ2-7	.	CASSYISGGSEQYF	TGTGCCAGCAGTTATATCTCCGGCGGATCGGAGCAGTACTTC
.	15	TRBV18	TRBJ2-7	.	CASSPRTISAYEQYF	TGTGCCAGCTCACCAAGGACTATCTCAGCCTACGAGCAGTACTTC
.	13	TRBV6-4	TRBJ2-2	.	CASSEQGTGELFF	TGTGCCAGCAGTGAACAGGGTACCGGGGAGCTGTTTTTT
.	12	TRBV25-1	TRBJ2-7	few	CASSEPGYEQYF	TGTGCCAGCAGTGAACCGGGATACGAGCAGTACTTC
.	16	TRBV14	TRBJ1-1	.	CASSQEEGLGNTEAFF	TGTGCCAGCAGCCAAGAGGAGGGGCTGGGGAACACTGAAGCTTTCTTT
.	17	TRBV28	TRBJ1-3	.	CASSLLSAGLSGNTIYF	TGTGCCAGCAGTTTACTATCAGCAGGTCTCTCTGGAAACACCATATATTTT
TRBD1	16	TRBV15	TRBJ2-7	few	CATSRSGQGAIDEQYF	TGTGCCACCAGCAGATCGGGACAGGGGGCAATCGACGAGCAGTACTTC
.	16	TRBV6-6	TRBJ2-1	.	CASRAGELLYYNEQFF	TGTGCCAGCAGGGCAGGCGAACTCTTATACTACAATGAGCAGTTCTTC
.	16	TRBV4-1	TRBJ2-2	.	CASSQERTLPGGELFF	TGCGCCAGCAGCCAAGAAAGAACACTTCCAGGTGGGGAGCTGTTTTTT
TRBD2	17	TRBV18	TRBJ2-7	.	CASSPPGGLVKTYEQYF	TGTGCCAGCTCACCACCGGGGGGACTAGTCAAAACCTACGAGCAGTACTTC
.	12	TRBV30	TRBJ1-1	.	CAWSAGTRKAFF	TGTGCCTGGAGTGCCGGGACAAGAAAAGCTTTCTTT
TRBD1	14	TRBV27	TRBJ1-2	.	CASSPGQGFYGYTF	TGTGCCAGCAGTCCGGGACAGGGGTTTTATGGCTACACCTTC
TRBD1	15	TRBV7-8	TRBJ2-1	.	CASRLQGTNHNEQFF	TGTGCCAGCAGACTACAGGGGACCAACCACAATGAGCAGTTCTTC
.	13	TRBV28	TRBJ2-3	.	CASSPAVADTQYF	TGTGCCAGCAGTCCCGCGGTGGCAGATACGCAGTATTTT
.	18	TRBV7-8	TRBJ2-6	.	CASSLGQVLMFGANVLTF	TGTGCCAGCAGCTTAGGTCAGGTCCTGATGTTCGGGGCCAACGTCCTGACTTTC
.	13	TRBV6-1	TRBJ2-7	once	CASKVIDSYEQYF	TGTGCCAGCAAAGTGATCGACAGCTACGAGCAGTACTTC
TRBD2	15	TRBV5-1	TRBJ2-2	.	CASSLTTSDTGELFF	TGCGCCAGCAGCTTAACAACTAGCGACACCGGGGAGCTGTTTTTT
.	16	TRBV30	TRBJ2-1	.	CAWSPIGAGPRNEQFF	TGTGCCTGGAGCCCGATAGGCGCGGGACCCCGGAATGAGCAGTTCTTC
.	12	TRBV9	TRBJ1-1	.	CASSPWPAEAFF	TGTGCCAGCAGCCCCTGGCCAGCTGAAGCTTTCTTT
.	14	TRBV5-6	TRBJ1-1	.	CASRLQGVYTEAFF	TGTGCCAGCAGACTCCAGGGCGTGTACACTGAAGCTTTCTTT
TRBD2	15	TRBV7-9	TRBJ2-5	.	CASTPTSGYQETQYF	TGTGCCAGCACCCCGACTAGCGGGTACCAAGAGACCCAGTACTTC
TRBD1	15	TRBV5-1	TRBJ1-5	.	CASSLSPGGGQPQHF	TGCGCCAGCAGCTTGTCGCCAGGGGGCGGGCAGCCCCAGCATTTT